This TCR beta chain was observed in a study of T cell repertoires in cytomegalovirus infection. As for the study in general: In public TCR beta signatures, there were indications of both CMV infection and matching HLA type.

There are 16 residues in the CDR3. V dropped 5 bases and J dropped 2 bases, with 19 bases sitting between them. Germline-derived CDR1 and CDR2 are LNHDA and SQIVND (reference sequence). Study-wide results and limits: Across the ex vivo response, the dominant clonotypes were HLA-C-restricted CMV-specific TCR beta clonotypes. Based on cumulative public TCR beta family frequency, carriers of CMV plus the relevant HLA were identified.

In TCRdb, the reads were re-called with MiXCR into one record per CDR3 protein. The table records some 280,000 distinct CDR3 sequences, approximately 14% of them present only once. With regard to this clonotype: Its cognate antigen is unknown.

The clonotype comes from a human donor in good health (CMV status not recorded). Some clones in this sample may be carry-over from other donors' samples. Sequencing input: PBMCs. The rearrangement joins TRBV19 to TRBJ2-7, with D possibly TRBD2 on 5 matching bases. The CDR3 loop reads CASSGLPDSPAYEQYF. In DNA, the CDR3 is TGTGCCAGTAGTGGTCTTCCGGACTCCCCAGCCTACGAGCAGTACTTC.